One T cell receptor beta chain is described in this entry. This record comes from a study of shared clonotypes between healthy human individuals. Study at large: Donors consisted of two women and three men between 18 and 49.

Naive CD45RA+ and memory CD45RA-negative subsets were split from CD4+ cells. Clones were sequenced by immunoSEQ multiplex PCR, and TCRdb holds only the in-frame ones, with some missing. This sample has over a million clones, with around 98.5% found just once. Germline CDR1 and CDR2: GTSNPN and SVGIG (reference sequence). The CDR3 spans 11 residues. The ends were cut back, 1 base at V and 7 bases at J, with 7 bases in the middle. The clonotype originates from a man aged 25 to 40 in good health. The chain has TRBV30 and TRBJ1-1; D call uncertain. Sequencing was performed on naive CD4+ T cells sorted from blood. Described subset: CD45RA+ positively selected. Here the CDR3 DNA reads TGTGCCTGGAGTGCGAGCCGTGAAGCTTTCTTT. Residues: CAWSASREAFF.